This TCR beta chain is from a study of T-cell reconstitution after alpha-beta-depleted transplantation in children. Whole-study results and caveats: Day-60 TCRbeta diversity that was high in some patients was derived from surviving recipient T cells and thymic progenitors. Counts and diversity of T cells one year after transplant came mostly from newly produced T cells.

This clonotype has more than one count but fewer than ten. As yet, its antigen is unknown. Unique molecular identifiers were used to barcode this TCRbeta library. Each CDR3 protein gets one entry after TCRdb re-called the PCR reads with MiXCR. Of 200,000 or so distinct CDR3 sequences in the sample, 5.5% to 7% are singletons; the top ten hold approximately 6%. CDR1 is GTSNPN, CDR2 SVGIG, per germline (reference sequence). V gave up 5 bases and J gave up 7 bases, with 6 bases separating them. This CDR3 is 10 amino acids long. This chain uses TRBV30 with TRBJ2-1; D is unresolved. The specimen comprised PBMCs, sampled before TCRalphabeta/CD19-depleted stem cell transplant. This receptor was obtained from a boy younger than 10 with acute lymphoblastic leukemia, due to receive a stem cell transplant. The CDR3 DNA is TGTGCCTGGGGTGGGAATGAGCAGTTCTTC. Its translation is CAWGGNEQFF.